Here is one T cell receptor (beta chain) with its context. This sample was taken from a study of T cells after yellow fever vaccination. V gave up 1 base and J gave up 4 bases, with 22 bases separating them. Germline CDR1 reads LGHNA; CDR2 reads YSLEER. CDR3 length: 18 residues. TCRdb used MiXCR to reprocess the 5' RACE reads, holding one entry per CDR3 protein. The sample has about 550,000 distinct CDR3 sequences, roughly 19% seen once. Sequencing used PBMCs, obtained 15 days after the yellow fever booster vaccination. The rearrangement joins TRBV4-3 to TRBJ1-2; TRBD1 might be the D (6 bases). This sequence originates from a man aged 25 to 45 who received the YFV17D yellow fever vaccine. In nucleotides, the CDR3 is TGCGCCAGCAGCCAAGTTCGAGGTGGGCAGGGGATCCCCTATGGCTACACCTTC. Residues: CASSQVRGGQGIPYGYTF.